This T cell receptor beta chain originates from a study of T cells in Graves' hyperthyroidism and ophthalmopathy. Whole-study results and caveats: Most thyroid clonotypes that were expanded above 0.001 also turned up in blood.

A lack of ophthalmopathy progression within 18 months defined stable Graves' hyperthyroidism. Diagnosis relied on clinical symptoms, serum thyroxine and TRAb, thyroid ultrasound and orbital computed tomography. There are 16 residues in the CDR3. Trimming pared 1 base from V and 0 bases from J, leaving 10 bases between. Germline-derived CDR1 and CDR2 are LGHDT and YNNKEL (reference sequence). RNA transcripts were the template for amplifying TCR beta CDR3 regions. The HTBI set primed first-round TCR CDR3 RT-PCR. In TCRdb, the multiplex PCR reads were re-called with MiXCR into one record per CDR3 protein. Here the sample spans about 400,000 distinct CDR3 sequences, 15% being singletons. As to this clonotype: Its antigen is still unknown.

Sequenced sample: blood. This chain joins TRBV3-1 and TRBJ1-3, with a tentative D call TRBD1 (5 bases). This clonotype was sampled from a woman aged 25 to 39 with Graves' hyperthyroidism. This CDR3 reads CASSQVLTASGNTIYF. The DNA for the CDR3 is TGTGCCAGCAGCCAAGTTTTGACAGCCTCTGGAAACACCATATATTTT.